Below are 21 T cell receptor beta chains sequenced from a single sample in a study of T-cell reconstitution after alpha-beta-depleted transplantation in children. As it was prepared, the TCRbeta library received unique molecular identifiers. TCRdb re-analysed the PCR reads in MiXCR, keeping a single row per CDR3 protein. The sample holds approximately 130,000 distinct CDR3 sequences, about 9.5% seen once. Sequencing was performed on PBMCs, mostly from graft donor cells, taken 180 days after TCRalphabeta/CD19-depleted stem cell transplant. These receptors originate from a girl under three years old who had a stem cell transplant for combined immunodeficiency, so the T cells may come from the graft donor.

This clonotype occurred many times. The chain recombines TRBV27 with TRBJ2-1; 9 bases match TRBD1. Germline-derived CDR1 and CDR2 are MNHEY and SMNVEV (reference sequence). Germline trimming cut 2 bases from V and 6 bases from J; bases unmatched to any gene: 8. The CDR3 is made up of 16 amino acids. The CDR3 reads CASSLLRGQGSNEQFF. CDR3 in DNA: TGTGCCAGCAGTTTACTCAGGGGACAGGGTAGCAATGAGCAGTTCTTC.

In its sample, this clonotype was seen a few times. The V and J genes are TRBV12-3 or TRBV12-4 and TRBJ2-1; 9 nucleotides align to TRBD2. Trimming at V came to 5 bases and at J to 10 bases, leaving 9 bases not matched to a gene. This CDR3 has 14 amino acids. DNA for the CDR3: TGTGCCAGCAGTAGGGTAGCGGGGGTTAGAGAGCAGTTCTTC. It is translated as CASSRVAGVREQFF.

This clonotype has more than one count but fewer than ten. The gene calls are TRBV5-5 and TRBJ2-3, with D tentatively TRBD1 or TRBD2 (5 bases each). The CDR3 runs 17 residues. Germline loops: CDR1 SGHKS, CDR2 YYEKEE (reference sequence). Deletions cut 3 bases from V and 4 bases from J, with 21 bases between. DNA of the CDR3: TGTGCCAGCAGCTCCTTCAATTATTGGGACGCGGCAGATACGCAGTATTTT. Protein product: CASSSFNYWDAADTQYF. Variable domain in full (rest from reference TRBV5-5 and TRBJ2-3): DAGVTQSPTHLIKTRGQQVTLRCSPISGHKSVSWYQQVLGQGPQFIFQYYEKEERGRGNFPDRFSARQFPNYSSELNVNALLLGDSALYLCASSSFNYWDAADTQYFGPGTRLTVL.

As for this clonotype: Possible read error: a much larger clone is one base away. The rearrangement uses TRBV12-3 or TRBV12-4 and TRBJ2-2, with D perhaps TRBD2 (5 bases). The germline V and J ends were trimmed by 7 bases and 10 bases, with 19 bases remaining between them. There are 14 residues in the CDR3. The CDR3 reads CASTIGVRAVELFF. The DNA for the CDR3 is TGTGCCAGCACCATCGGGGTACGGGCCGTGGAGCTGTTTTTT.

The chain is built from TRBV29-1 and TRBJ2-5; possible D gene TRBD2, 5 bases. CDR1 and CDR2 from the germline V gene are SQVTM and ANQGSEA. The CDR3 contains 14 residues. With 4 bases removed from V and 5 bases from J, the gap between germline ends came to 17 bases. The CDR3 loop is CSVGGWASGETQYF. CDR3 nucleotides: TGCAGCGTTGGAGGGTGGGCGTCTGGCGAGACCCAGTACTTC.

The chain links TRBV7-2 to TRBJ2-3, with D perhaps assigned TRBD1 or TRBD2 (6 bases each). The germline gives CDR1 SGHTA, CDR2 FQGNSA. V was shortened by 4 bases and J by 7 bases, with 18 bases between the two germline ends. This CDR3 comprises 15 residues. CDR3 sequence reads: CASSSLRGLGNTQYF. The CDR3 DNA reads as TGTGCCAGCAGCTCGCTTCGGGGGCTAGGAAATACGCAGTATTTT.

This clonotype was counted between two and nine times. This chain uses TRBV4-3 with TRBJ1-1, with D tentatively TRBD1 (6 bases). The CDR3 is 15 residues long. Trimming removed 0 bases from V and 5 bases from J, with 13 bases in between. Per the germline V gene, CDR1 is LGHNA and CDR2 is YSLEER. In nucleotides, the CDR3 is TGCGCCAGCAGCCAAGACCGGGGGCTAGGGACTGAAGCTTTCTTT. Translation gives CASSQDRGLGTEAFF.

This sequence joins TRBV3-1 and TRBJ2-7, with 10 bases aligning to TRBD2. The CDR3 covers 15 residues. V shed 0 bases, J shed 1 base, and the junction held 0 bases outside the gene matches. Germline V gene sequence: CDR1 LGHDT, CDR2 YNNKEL (reference sequence). This CDR3 reads CASSQEGLASYEQYF. The CDR3 region has the DNA TGTGCCAGCAGCCAAGAGGGACTAGCGTCCTACGAGCAGTACTTC.

The sample holds many counts of this clonotype. The genes are TRBV7-8 and TRBJ2-1, with D possibly TRBD1 on 6 matching bases. The V and J ends lost 0 bases and 6 bases respectively, with 15 bases between them. Per germline, CDR1 SGHVS and CDR2 FQNEAQ. The CDR3 length is 16 residues. The CDR3 DNA reads as TGTGCCAGCAGCTTAGCGGGGGTGCCAGGGGTCAATGAGCAGTTCTTC. Amino acid sequence: CASSLAGVPGVNEQFF.

A few counts support this clonotype. The chain recombines TRBV19 with TRBJ2-2; the match to TRBD2 covers 7 bases. The trim removed 7 bases at V and 2 bases at J, leaving 4 bases unmatched. Germline CDR1 LNHDA, CDR2 SQIVND (reference sequence). The CDR3 is 14 residues long. The CDR3 region is CASTGLDNTGELFF. DNA for the CDR3: TGTGCCAGTACAGGACTAGACAACACCGGGGAGCTGTTTTTT.

The chain employs TRBV6-1 and TRBJ1-6; D is ambiguous. Germline values: CDR1 MNHNS, CDR2 SASEGT. Trimming stripped 6 bases from V and 5 bases from J, with 8 bases between. The CDR3 runs 13 residues. CDR3 sequence: CASRRTDNSPLHF. CDR3 nucleotide sequence: TGTGCCAGCAGACGTACAGATAATTCACCCCTCCACTTT.

Regarding this clonotype: At one boundary the junction diverges from the germline segment, which might be a read error. The V call is TRBV28, the J call TRBJ2-3; D is possibly TRBD2 (6 bases). The length of the CDR3 is 15 residues. Germline lookup yields CDR1 MDHEN and CDR2 SYDVKM. This CDR3 is CASSFWLASTATQYF. In nucleotides, the CDR3 is TGTGCCAGCAGTTTTTGGCTAGCGTCCACAGCTACGCAGTATTTT.

V is TRBV25-1 and J is TRBJ2-7, with 8 bases fitting TRBD2. This CDR3 spans 14 amino acids. The V and J ends lost 1 base and 3 bases, in that order; junction bases with no gene match: 2. In germline, CDR1 is MGHDK, CDR2 SYGVNS. The CDR3 DNA reads as TGTGCCAGCAGTGAATTGGCGGGGGGCTACGAGCAGTACTTC. Its translation is CASSELAGGYEQYF.

This clonotype has a handful of counts. The gene calls are TRBV7-2 and TRBJ1-2, with D unclear. V was shortened by 5 bases and J by 8 bases, with 18 bases between the two germline ends. The CDR3 consists of 14 residues. The V gene's germline CDR1 is SGHTA and CDR2 FQGNSA. The CDR3 reads CASSVRGGSEGYTF. CDR3 nucleotide sequence: TGTGCCAGCAGCGTGCGCGGAGGATCAGAGGGCTACACCTTC.

This clonotype has ten or more counts. The rearrangement links TRBV12-3 or TRBV12-4 to TRBJ2-2, with D unresolved. Trimming pared 1 base from V and 0 bases from J, leaving 6 bases between. This CDR3 is 15 amino acids long. The CDR3 loop reads CASSLDTPNTGELFF. The CDR3 region has the DNA TGTGCCAGCAGTTTAGATACACCGAACACCGGGGAGCTGTTTTTT.

This clonotype was seen only a few times. The J gene is TRBJ2-1, the V gene TRBV30; D may be TRBD1 (5 bases). Germline V lookup: CDR1 GTSNPN, CDR2 SVGIG (reference sequence). The germline V and J ends were trimmed by 0 bases and 4 bases, with 13 bases remaining between them. CDR3 length equals 15 residues. CDR3 sequence reads: CAWSVIRTRYNEQFF. In DNA form, the CDR3 reads TGTGCCTGGAGTGTGATCAGGACAAGATACAATGAGCAGTTCTTC.

V and J are TRBV11-1 and TRBJ2-7; no clear D. V was shortened by 2 bases and J by 3 bases, with 17 bases between the two germline ends. The CDR3 sequence is 16 residues long. Germline CDR1 reads SGHAT; CDR2 reads FQDESV (reference sequence). CDR3 nucleotide sequence: TGTGCCAGCAGCTTAAAGGTAGGCGGAGCCTACTACGAGCAGTACTTC. Translation gives CASSLKVGGAYYEQYF. Drawing the rest from reference TRBV11-1 and TRBJ2-7, the complete variable domain is EAEVAQSPRYKITEKSQAVAFWCDPISGHATLYWYRQILGQGPELLVQFQDESVVDDSQLPKDRFSAERLKGVDSTLKIQPAELGDSAMYLCASSLKVGGAYYEQYFGPGTRLTVT.

The rearrangement links TRBV19 to TRBJ1-2; D possibly corresponds to TRBD1 (5 bases). The CDR3 spans 11 residues. V was shortened by 3 bases and J by 9 bases, with 8 bases between the two germline ends. Looked up from germline, CDR1 is LNHDA and CDR2 is SQIVND (reference sequence). The CDR3 bases are TGTGCCAGTAGTATGAGGGACCGCTACACCTTC. It specifies CASSMRDRYTF.

This clonotype has ten or more counts. The chain is built from TRBV20-1 and TRBJ2-2; 10 nucleotides line up with TRBD2. Unmatched junction bases numbered 10, after V lost 7 bases and J lost 5 bases. CDR1 and CDR2 from the germline V gene are DFQATT and SNEGSKA (reference sequence). The CDR3 spans 15 residues. The DNA for the CDR3 is TGCAGTGTAAGCGGGAGGGCCGATGGGACCGGGGAGCTGTTTTTT. It specifies CSVSGRADGTGELFF.

The sample holds a few counts of this clonotype. The chain employs TRBV29-1 and TRBJ2-3; D call uncertain. The V gene's germline CDR1 is SQVTM and CDR2 ANQGSEA. Between the trimmed V and J ends, which lost 4 bases and 4 bases, there was a span of 12 bases. The CDR3 spans 13 residues. As DNA, the CDR3 is TGCAGCGTTGTTGGGGTCTGGGCAGATACGCAGTATTTT. Translation: CSVVGVWADTQYF.

On this clonotype: A much larger clonotype is one base distant, so this may be a read error. The rearrangement links TRBV12-3 or TRBV12-4 to TRBJ1-1, with D unclear. V lost 5 bases to trimming and J lost 3 bases, with 10 bases between them. The CDR3 runs 13 residues. CDR3 DNA sequence: TGTGCCAGCAGTCAATGGACGGACACTGAAGCTTTCTTT. Protein sequence: CASSQWTDTEAFF.